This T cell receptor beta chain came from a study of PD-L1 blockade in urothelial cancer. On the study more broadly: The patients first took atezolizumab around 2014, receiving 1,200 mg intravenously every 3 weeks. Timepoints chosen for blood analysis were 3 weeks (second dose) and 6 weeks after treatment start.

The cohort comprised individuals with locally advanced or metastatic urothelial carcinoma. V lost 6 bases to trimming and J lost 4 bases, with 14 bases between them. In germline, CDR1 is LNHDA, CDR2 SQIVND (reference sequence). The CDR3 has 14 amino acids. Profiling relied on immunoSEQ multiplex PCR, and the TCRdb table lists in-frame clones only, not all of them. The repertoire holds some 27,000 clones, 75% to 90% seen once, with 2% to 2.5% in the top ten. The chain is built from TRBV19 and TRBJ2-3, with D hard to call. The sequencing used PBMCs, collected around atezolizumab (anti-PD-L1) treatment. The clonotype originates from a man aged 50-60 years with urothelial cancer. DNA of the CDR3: TGTGCCAGTAGCATCTCGAAGACTGCAGATACGCAGTATTTT. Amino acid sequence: CASSISKTADTQYF. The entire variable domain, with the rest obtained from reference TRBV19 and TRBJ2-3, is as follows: DGGITQSPKYLFRKEGQNVTLSCEQNLNHDAMYWYRQDPGQGLRLIYYSQIVNDFQKGDIAEGYSVSREKKESFPLTVTSAQKNPTAFYLCASSISKTADTQYFGPGTRLTVL.